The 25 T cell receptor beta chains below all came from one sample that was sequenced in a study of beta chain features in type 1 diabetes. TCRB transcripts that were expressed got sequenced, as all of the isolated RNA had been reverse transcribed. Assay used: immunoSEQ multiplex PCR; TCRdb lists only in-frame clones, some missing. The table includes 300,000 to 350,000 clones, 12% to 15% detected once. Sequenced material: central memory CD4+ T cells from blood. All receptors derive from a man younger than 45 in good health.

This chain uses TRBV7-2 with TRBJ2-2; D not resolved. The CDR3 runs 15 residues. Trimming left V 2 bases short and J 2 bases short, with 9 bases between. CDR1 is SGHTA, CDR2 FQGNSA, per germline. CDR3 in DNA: TGTGCCAGCAGCTTACGTAGCCGAAACACCGGGGAGCTGTTTTTT. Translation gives CASSLRSRNTGELFF.

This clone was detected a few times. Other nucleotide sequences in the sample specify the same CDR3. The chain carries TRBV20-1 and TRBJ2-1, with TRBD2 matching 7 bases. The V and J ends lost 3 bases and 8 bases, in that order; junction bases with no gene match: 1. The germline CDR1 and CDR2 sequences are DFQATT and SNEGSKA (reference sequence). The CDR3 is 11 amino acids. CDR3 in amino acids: CSARGGYEQFF. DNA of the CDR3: TGCAGTGCTAGGGGAGGGTATGAGCAGTTCTTC.

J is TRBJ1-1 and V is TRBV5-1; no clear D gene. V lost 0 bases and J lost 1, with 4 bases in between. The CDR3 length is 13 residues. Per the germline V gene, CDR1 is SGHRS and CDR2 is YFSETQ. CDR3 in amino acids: CASSLAPNTEAFF. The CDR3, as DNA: TGCGCCAGCAGCTTGGCTCCGAACACTGAAGCTTTCTTT. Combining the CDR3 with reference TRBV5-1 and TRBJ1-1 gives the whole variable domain KAGVTQTPRYLIKTRGQQVTLSCSPISGHRSVSWYQQTPGQGLQFLFEYFSETQRNKGNFPGRFSGRQFSNSRSEMNVSTLELGDSALYLCASSLAPNTEAFFGQGTRLTVV.

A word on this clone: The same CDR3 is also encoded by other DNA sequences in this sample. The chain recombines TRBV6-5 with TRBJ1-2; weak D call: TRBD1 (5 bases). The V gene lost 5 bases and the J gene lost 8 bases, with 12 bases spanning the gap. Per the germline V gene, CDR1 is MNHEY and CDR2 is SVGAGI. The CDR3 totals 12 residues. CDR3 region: CASSPGTGGYTF. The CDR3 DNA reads TGTGCCAGCAGTCCTGGGACGGGAGGCTACACCTTC.

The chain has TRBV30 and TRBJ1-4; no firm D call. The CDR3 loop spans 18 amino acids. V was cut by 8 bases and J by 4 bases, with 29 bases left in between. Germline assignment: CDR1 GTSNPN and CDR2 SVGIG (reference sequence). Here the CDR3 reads CAVTESDTELPINEKLFF. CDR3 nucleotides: TGTGCCGTAACAGAATCCGACACCGAACTCCCTATTAATGAAAAACTGTTTTTT.

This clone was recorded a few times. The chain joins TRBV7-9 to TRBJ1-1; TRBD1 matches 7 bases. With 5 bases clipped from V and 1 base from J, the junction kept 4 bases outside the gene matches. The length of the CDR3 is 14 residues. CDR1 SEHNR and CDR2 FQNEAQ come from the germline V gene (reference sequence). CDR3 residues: CASSTGTANTEAFF. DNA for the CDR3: TGTGCCAGCAGCACCGGGACAGCGAACACTGAAGCTTTCTTT.

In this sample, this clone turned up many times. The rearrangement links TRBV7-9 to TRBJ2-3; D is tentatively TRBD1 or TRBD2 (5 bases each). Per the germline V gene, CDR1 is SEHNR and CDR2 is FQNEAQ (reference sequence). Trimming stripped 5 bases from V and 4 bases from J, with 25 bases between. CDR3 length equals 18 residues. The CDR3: CASSVIPGNLRGADTQYF. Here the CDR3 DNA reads TGTGCCAGCAGCGTTATCCCAGGGAATCTTCGAGGGGCAGATACGCAGTATTTT.

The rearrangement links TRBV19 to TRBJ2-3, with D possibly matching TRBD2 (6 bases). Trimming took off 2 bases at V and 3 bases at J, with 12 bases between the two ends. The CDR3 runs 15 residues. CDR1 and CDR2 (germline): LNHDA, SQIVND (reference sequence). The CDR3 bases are TGTGCCAGTAGTATACTTTCGGCGGGGACAGATACGCAGTATTTT. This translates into CASSILSAGTDTQYF. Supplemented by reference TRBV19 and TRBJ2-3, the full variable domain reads DGGITQSPKYLFRKEGQNVTLSCEQNLNHDAMYWYRQDPGQGLRLIYYSQIVNDFQKGDIAEGYSVSREKKESFPLTVTSAQKNPTAFYLCASSILSAGTDTQYFGPGTRLTVL.

Here the CDR3 reads CASRAGGYEQYF. The CDR3 nucleotides are TGTGCCAGCAGAGCGGGGGGCTACGAGCAGTACTTC. The V and J genes are TRBV9 and TRBJ2-7, with 9 bases lining up with TRBD2. The CDR3 has 12 residues. Trimming cost V 5 bases and J 3 bases; bases outside gene matches: 0. The germline gives CDR1 SGDLS, CDR2 YYNGEE.

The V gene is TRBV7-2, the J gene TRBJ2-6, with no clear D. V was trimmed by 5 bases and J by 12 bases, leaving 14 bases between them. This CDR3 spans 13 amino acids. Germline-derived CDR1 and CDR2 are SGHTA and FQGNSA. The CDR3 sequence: CASSSFSPSVLTF. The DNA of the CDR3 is TGTGCCAGCAGCAGCTTTAGTCCTAGCGTCCTGACTTTC.

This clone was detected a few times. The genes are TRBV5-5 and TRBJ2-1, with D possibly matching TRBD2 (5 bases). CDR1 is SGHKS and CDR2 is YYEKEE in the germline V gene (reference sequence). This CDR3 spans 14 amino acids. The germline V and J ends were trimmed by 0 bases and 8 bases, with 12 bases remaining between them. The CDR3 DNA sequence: TGTGCCAGCAGCTTGGATCGGGGTAATCATGAGCAGTTCTTC. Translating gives CASSLDRGNHEQFF.

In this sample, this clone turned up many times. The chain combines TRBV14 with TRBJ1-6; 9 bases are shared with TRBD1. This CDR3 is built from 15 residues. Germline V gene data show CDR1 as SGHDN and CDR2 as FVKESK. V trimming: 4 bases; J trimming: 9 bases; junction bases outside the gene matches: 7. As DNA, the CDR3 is TGTGCCAGCAGCCCCGTGACAGGGGGGGCTTCACCCCTCCACTTT. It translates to CASSPVTGGASPLHF.

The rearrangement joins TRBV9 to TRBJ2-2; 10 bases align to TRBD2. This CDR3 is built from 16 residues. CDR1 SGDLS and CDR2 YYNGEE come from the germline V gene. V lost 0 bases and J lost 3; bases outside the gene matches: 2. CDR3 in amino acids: CASSVGTSGYTGELFF. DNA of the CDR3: TGTGCCAGCAGCGTAGGGACTAGCGGTTACACCGGGGAGCTGTTTTTT. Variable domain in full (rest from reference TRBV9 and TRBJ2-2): DSGVTQTPKHLITATGQRVTLRCSPRSGDLSVYWYQQSLDQGLQFLIQYYNGEERAKGNILERFSAQQFPDLHSELNLSSLELGDSALYFCASSVGTSGYTGELFFGEGSRLTVL.

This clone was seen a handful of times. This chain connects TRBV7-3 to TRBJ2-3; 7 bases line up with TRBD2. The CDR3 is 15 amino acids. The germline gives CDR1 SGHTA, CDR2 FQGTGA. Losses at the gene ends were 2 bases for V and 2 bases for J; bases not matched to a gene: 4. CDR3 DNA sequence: TGTGCCAGCAGCTTAGGCGGGAGAGACACAGATACGCAGTATTTT. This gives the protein CASSLGGRDTDTQYF. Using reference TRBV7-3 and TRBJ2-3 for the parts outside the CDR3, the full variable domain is GAGVSQTPSNKVTEKGKYVELRCDPISGHTALYWYRQSLGQGPEFLIYFQGTGAADDSGLPNDRFFAVRPEGSVSTLKIQRTERGDSAVYLCASSLGGRDTDTQYFGPGTRLTVL.

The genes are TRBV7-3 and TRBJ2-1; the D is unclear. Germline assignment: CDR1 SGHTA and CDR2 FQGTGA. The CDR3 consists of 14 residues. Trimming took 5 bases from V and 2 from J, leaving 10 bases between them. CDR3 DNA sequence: TGTGCCAGCAGCGCCGCCACTCCCTACAATGAGCAGTTCTTC. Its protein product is CASSAATPYNEQFF.

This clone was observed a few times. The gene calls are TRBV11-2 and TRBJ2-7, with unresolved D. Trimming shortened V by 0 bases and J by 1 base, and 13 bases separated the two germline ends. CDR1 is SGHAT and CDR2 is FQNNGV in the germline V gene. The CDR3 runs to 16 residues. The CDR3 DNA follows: TGTGCCAGCAGCTTAGAGACCCAGCGAATGTCCTACGAGCAGTACTTC. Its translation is CASSLETQRMSYEQYF.

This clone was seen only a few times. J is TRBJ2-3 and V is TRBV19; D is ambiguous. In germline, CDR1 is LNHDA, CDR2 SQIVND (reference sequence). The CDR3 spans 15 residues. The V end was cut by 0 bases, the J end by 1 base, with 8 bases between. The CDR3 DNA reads TGTGCCAGTAGTATAGAGGGTTGGGGCACAGATACGCAGTATTTT. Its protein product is CASSIEGWGTDTQYF.

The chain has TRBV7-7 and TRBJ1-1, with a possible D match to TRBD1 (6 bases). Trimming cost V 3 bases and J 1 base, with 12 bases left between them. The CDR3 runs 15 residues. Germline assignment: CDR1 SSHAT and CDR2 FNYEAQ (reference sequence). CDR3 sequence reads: CASSLEQGANTEAFF. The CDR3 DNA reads TGTGCCAGCAGCTTGGAACAGGGCGCGAACACTGAAGCTTTCTTT.

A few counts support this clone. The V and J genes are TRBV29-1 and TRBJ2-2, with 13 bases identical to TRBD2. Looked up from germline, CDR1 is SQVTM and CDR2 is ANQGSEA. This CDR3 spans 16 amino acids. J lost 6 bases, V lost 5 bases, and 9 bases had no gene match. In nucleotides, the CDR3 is TGCAGCGTTCGGAGGGGGACTAGCGGGGTCTCCGGGGAGCTGTTTTTT. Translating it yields CSVRRGTSGVSGELFF.

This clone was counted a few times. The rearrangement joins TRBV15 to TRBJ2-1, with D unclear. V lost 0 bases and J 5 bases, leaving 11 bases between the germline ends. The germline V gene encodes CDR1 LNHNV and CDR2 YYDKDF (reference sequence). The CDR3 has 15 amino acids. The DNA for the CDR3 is TGTGCCACCAGCAGAGATTTAACCCTAGACAATGAGCAGTTCTTC. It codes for CATSRDLTLDNEQFF.

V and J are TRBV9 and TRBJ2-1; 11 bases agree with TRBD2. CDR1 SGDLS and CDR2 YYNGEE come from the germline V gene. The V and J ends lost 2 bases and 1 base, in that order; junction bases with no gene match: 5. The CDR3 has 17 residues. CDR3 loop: CASSVSGTSGSYNEQFF. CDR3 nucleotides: TGTGCCAGCAGCGTGTCCGGGACTAGCGGATCCTACAATGAGCAGTTCTTC.

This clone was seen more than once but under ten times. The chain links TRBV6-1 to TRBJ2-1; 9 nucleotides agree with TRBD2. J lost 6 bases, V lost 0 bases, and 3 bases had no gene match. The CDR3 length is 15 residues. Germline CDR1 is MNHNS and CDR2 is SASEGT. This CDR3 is CASSEAGTSFNEQFF. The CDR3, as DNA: TGTGCCAGCAGTGAAGCCGGGACTAGCTTCAATGAGCAGTTCTTC.

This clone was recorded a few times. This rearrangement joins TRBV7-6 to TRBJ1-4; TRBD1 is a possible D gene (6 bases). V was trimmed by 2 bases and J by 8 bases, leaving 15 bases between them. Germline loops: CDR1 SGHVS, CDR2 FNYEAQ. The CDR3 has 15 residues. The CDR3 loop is CASSLIQGQGEKLFF. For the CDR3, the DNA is TGTGCCAGCAGCTTAATACAGGGACAAGGAGAAAAACTGTTTTTT.

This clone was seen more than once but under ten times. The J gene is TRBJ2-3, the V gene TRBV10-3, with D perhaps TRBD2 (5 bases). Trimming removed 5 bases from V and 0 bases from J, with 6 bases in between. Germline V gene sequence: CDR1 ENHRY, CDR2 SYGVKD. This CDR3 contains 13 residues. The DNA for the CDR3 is TGTGCCATCAGTACGGGGAGCACAGATACGCAGTATTTT. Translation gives CAISTGSTDTQYF.

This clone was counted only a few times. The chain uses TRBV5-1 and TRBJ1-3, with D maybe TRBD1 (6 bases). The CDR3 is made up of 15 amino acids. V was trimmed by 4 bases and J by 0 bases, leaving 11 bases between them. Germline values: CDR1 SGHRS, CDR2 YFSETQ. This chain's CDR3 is CASSVRGDSGNTIYF. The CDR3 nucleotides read TGCGCCAGCAGCGTTAGGGGGGACTCTGGAAACACCATATATTTT. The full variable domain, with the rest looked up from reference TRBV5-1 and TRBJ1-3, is KAGVTQTPRYLIKTRGQQVTLSCSPISGHRSVSWYQQTPGQGLQFLFEYFSETQRNKGNFPGRFSGRQFSNSRSEMNVSTLELGDSALYLCASSVRGDSGNTIYFGEGSWLTVV.